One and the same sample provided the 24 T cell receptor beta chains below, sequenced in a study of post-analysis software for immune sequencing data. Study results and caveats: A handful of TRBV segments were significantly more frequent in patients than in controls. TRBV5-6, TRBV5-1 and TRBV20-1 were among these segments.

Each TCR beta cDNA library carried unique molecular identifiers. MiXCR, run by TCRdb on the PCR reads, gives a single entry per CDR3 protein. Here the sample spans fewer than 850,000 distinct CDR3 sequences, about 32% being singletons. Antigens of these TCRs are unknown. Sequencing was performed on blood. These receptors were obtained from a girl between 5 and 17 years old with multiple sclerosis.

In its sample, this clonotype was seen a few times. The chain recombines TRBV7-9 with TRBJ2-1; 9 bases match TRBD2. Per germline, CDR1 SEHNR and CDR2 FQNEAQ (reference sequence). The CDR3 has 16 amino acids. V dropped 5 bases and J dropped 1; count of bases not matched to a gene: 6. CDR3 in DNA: TGTGCCAGCAGCCCAAATAGCGGGAGTTCCTACAATGAGCAGTTCTTC. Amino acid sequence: CASSPNSGSSYNEQFF.

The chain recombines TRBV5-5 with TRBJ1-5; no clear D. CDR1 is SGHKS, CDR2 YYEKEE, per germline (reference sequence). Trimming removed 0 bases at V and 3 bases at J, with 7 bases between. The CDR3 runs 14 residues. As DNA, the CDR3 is TGTGCCAGCAGCTTGGGGGTCAACAATCAGCCCCAGCATTTT. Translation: CASSLGVNNQPQHF.

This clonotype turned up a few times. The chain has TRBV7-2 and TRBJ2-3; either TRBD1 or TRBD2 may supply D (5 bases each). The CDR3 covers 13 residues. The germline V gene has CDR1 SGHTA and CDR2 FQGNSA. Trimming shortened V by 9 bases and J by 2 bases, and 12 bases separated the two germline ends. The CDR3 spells CASKMGVTDTQYF. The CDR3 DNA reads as TGTGCCAGTAAGATGGGGGTCACAGATACGCAGTATTTT.

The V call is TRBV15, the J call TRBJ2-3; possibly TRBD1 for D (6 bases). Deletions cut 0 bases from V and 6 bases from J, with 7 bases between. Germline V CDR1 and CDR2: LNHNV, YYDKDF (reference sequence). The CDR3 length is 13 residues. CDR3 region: CATSRDRGDTQYF. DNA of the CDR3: TGTGCCACCAGCAGAGATAGGGGGGATACGCAGTATTTT.

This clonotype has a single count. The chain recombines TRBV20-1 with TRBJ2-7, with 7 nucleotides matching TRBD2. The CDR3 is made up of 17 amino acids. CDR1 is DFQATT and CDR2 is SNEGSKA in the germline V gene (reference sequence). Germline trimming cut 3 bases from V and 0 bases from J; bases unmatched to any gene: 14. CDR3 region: CSASVAHSGLRSYEQYF. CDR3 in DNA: TGCAGTGCTAGTGTCGCTCATAGCGGGCTACGCTCCTACGAGCAGTACTTC.

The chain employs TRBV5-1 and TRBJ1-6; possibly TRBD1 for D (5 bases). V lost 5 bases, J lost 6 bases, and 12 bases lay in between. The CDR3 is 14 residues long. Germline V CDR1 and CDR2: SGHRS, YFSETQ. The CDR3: CASSPQGTNSPLHF. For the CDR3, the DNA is TGCGCCAGCAGTCCTCAGGGTACTAATTCACCCCTCCACTTT.

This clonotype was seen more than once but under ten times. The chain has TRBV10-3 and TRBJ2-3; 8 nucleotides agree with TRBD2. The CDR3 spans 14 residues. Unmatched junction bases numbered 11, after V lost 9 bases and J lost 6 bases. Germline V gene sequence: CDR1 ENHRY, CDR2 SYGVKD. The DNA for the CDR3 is TGTGCCATACGAGCGGGAGCCGACGGGGATACGCAGTATTTT. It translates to CAIRAGADGDTQYF.

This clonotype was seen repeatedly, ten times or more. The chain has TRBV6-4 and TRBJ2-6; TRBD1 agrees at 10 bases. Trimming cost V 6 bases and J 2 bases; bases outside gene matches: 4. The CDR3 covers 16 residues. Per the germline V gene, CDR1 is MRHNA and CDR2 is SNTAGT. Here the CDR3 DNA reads TGTGCCAGCAGCGGACAGGGGGGCGCTGGGGCCAACGTCCTGACTTTC. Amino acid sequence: CASSGQGGAGANVLTF.

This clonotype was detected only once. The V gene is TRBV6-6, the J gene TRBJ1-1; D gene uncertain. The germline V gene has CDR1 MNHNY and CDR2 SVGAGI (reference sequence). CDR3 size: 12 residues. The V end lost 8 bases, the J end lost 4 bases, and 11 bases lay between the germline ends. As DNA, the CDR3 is TGTGCCAGCGCAGAACGAGTCACTGAAGCTTTCTTT. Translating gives CASAERVTEAFF.

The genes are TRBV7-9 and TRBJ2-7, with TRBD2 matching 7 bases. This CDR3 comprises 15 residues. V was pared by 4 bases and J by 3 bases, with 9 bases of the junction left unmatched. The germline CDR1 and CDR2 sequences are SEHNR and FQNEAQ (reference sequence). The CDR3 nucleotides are TGTGCCAGCAGCTCGAGGACTAGGCCCCTCTACGAGCAGTACTTC. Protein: CASSSRTRPLYEQYF.

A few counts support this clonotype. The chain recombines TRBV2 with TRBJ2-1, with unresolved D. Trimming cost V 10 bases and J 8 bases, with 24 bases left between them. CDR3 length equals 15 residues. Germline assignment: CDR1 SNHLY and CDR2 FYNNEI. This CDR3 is CATKPRSSRSDEQFF. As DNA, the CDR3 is TGTGCCACCAAGCCTCGGTCCTCGAGGAGCGATGAGCAGTTCTTC.

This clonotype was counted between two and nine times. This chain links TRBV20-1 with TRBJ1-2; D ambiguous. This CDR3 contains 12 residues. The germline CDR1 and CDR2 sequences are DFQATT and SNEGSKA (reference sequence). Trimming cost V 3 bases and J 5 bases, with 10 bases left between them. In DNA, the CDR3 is TGCAGTGCTAGGTTCACCGATTATGGCTACACCTTC. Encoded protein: CSARFTDYGYTF.

The CDR3 sequence: CATSDGTGSQPQHF. The DNA for the CDR3 is TGTGCCACCAGTGATGGGACAGGGAGTCAGCCCCAGCATTTT. J is TRBJ1-5 and V is TRBV24-1; 9 bases match TRBD1. The CDR3 contains 14 residues. Germline lookup yields CDR1 KGHDR and CDR2 SFDVKD. After removal of 3 bases from V and 6 bases from J, the junction contained 2 bases not matched to a gene.

CDR3 region: CASSLGGQLDYGYTF. The CDR3 nucleotides are TGCGCCAGCAGCTTGGGGGGACAGTTGGACTATGGCTACACCTTC. This chain uses TRBV5-1 with TRBJ1-2, with TRBD1 identical over 7 bases. Germline CDR1 is SGHRS and CDR2 is YFSETQ. CDR3 size: 15 residues. V lost 0 bases, J lost 3 bases, and 5 bases stayed unmatched. The variable domain in full, with the rest retrieved from reference TRBV5-1 and TRBJ1-2, is KAGVTQTPRYLIKTRGQQVTLSCSPISGHRSVSWYQQTPGQGLQFLFEYFSETQRNKGNFPGRFSGRQFSNSRSEMNVSTLELGDSALYLCASSLGGQLDYGYTFGSGTRLTVV.

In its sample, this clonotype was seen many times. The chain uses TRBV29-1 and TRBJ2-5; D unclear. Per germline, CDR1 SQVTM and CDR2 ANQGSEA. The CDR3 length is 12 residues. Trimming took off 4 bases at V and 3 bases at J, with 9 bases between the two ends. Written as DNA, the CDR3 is TGCAGCGTTGTTGCGGTAAAAGAGACCCAGTACTTC. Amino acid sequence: CSVVAVKETQYF.

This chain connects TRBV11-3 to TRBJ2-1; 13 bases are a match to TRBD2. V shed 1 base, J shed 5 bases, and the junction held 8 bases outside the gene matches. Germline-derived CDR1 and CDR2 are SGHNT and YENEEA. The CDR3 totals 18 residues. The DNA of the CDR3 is TGTGCCAGCAGCTTAGGTTGGACTAGCGGGAGTATACACAATGAGCAGTTCTTC. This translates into CASSLGWTSGSIHNEQFF.

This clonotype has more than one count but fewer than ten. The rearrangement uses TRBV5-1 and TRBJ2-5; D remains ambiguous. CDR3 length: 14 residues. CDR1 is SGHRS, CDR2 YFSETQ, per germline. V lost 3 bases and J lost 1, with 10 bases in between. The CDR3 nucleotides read TGCGCCAGCAGCTCGACCGGGTCCCAAGAGACCCAGTACTTC. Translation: CASSSTGSQETQYF. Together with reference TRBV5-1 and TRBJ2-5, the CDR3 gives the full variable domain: KAGVTQTPRYLIKTRGQQVTLSCSPISGHRSVSWYQQTPGQGLQFLFEYFSETQRNKGNFPGRFSGRQFSNSRSEMNVSTLELGDSALYLCASSSTGSQETQYFGPGTRLLVL.

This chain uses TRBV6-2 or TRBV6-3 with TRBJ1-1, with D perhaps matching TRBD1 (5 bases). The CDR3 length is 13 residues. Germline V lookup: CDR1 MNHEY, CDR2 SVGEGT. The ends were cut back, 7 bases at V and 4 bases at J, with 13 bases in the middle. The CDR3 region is CASNRDRGTEAFF. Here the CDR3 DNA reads TGTGCCAGCAACCGGGACCGTGGCACTGAAGCTTTCTTT.

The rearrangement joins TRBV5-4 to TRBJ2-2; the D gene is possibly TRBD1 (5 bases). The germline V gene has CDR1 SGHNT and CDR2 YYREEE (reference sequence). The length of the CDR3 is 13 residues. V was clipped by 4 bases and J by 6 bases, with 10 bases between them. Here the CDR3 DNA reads TGTGCCAGCAGCGGTACAGGATCCGGGGAGCTGTTTTTT. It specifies CASSGTGSGELFF.

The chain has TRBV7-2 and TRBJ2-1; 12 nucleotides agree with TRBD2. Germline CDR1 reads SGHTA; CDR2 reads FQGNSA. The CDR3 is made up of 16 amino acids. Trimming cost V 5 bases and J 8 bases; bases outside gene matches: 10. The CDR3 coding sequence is TGTGCCAGCAGCCTGCGCCTAGCGGGAGGGCCCGATGAGCAGTTCTTC. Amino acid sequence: CASSLRLAGGPDEQFF.

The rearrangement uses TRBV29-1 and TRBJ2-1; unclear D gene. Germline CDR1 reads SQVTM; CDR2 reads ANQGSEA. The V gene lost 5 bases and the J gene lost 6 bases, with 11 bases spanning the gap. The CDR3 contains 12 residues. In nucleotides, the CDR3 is TGCAGCGTTAAGGACGGAATCAATGAGCAGTTCTTC. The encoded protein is CSVKDGINEQFF.

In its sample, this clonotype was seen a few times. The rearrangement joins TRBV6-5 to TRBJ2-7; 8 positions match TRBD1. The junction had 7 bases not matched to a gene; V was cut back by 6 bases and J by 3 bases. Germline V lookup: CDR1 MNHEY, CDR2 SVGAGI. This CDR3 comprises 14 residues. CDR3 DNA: TGTGCCAGCAGCCGGGACAGGAAAAACTACGAGCAGTACTTC. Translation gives CASSRDRKNYEQYF.

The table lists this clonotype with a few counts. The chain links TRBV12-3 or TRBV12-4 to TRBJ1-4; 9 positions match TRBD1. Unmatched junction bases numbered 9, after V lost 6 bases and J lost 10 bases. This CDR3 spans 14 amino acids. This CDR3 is CASSFPGQGGKLFF. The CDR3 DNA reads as TGTGCCAGCAGCTTTCCGGGACAGGGAGGAAAACTGTTTTTT.

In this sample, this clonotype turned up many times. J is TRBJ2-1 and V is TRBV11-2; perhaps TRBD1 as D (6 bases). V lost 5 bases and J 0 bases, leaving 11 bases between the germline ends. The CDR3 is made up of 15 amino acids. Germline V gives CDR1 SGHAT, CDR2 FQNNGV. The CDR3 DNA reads TGTGCCAGCAGCCGTACAGGGAGCTCCTACAATGAGCAGTTCTTC. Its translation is CASSRTGSSYNEQFF.